This is a list of T cell receptor beta chains from one sample in a study of neurological immune-mediated disorders. TCRdb reprocessed the 5' RACE reads via MiXCR and lists one record per CDR3 protein. The table has 70,000 to 95,000 distinct CDR3 sequences, more than 15% seen once; the top ten hold 15%. The material sequenced was PBMCs. These receptors were collected from a woman aged 40 to 50 in good health. Each CDR3 is given with its conserved first and last residue. Each record gives: J gene, clone size, V gene, D gene, CDR3 DNA, CDR3 protein. A D gene is named only where the DNA matches it firmly. The listing skips clone size in some rows; elsewhere it reads once, few, many or a size class.

J: TRBJ2-1; size: many; V: TRBV5-1; D: NA; DNA: TGCGCCAGCAGCATCGGACCCCTTGAGCAGTTCTTC; CDR3: CASSIGPLEQFF
J: TRBJ2-3; size: many; V: TRBV5-6; D: TRBD2; DNA: TGTGCCAGCAACTCGAGGTTCCTGCTAGCGGGGTCCACAGATACGCAGTATTTT; CDR3: CASNSRFLLAGSTDTQYF
J: TRBJ1-1; size: many; V: TRBV14; D: NA; DNA: TGTGCCAGCAGCCAACTGAACACTGAAGCTTTCTTT; CDR3: CASSQLNTEAFF
J: TRBJ1-1; size: many; V: TRBV12-3/TRBV12-4; D: NA; DNA: TGTGCCAGCAGTCCCCGCGGGGGGAGCACTGAAGCTTTCTTT; CDR3: CASSPRGGSTEAFF
J: TRBJ2-7; size: many; V: TRBV6-5; D: TRBD2; DNA: TGTGCCAGCAGCTACGGGACTAACTACGAGCAGTACTTC; CDR3: CASSYGTNYEQYF
J: TRBJ2-4; size: many; V: TRBV28; D: TRBD1; DNA: TGTGCCAGCAGTTTCAGGGGGCTGAGTCAGTACTTC; CDR3: CASSFRGLSQYF
J: TRBJ2-3; size: NA; V: TRBV11-3; D: NA; DNA: TGTGCCAGCAGCTTAGATGGGGAAGATACGCAGTATTTT; CDR3: CASSLDGEDTQYF
J: TRBJ1-2; size: NA; V: TRBV5-1; D: NA; DNA: TGCGCCAGCAGCTTGGATGGGGCGGGGTATGGCTACACCTTC; CDR3: CASSLDGAGYGYTF
J: TRBJ2-1; size: many; V: TRBV7-9; D: NA; DNA: TGTGCCAGCAGCCCTACCACAGGGACTGAGCAGTTCTTC; CDR3: CASSPTTGTEQFF
J: TRBJ2-1; size: many; V: TRBV12-3/TRBV12-4; D: NA; DNA: TGTGCCAGCAGTTTTATGGCGGGGAGTTACAATGAGCAGTTCTTC; CDR3: CASSFMAGSYNEQFF
J: TRBJ2-1; size: many; V: TRBV6-2/TRBV6-3; D: NA; DNA: TGTGCCAGCAGTTACAATGTAGACCCTTACAATGAGCAGTTCTTC; CDR3: CASSYNVDPYNEQFF
J: TRBJ2-3; size: many; V: TRBV12-3/TRBV12-4; D: NA; DNA: TGTGCCAGCAGGGACCTAGCGAGTGATACGCAGTATTTT; CDR3: CASRDLASDTQYF
J: TRBJ1-2; size: many; V: TRBV20-1; D: TRBD1; DNA: TGCAGTGCTAGAGATTCCAGACAGGGGGTACAAGGCTACACCTTC; CDR3: CSARDSRQGVQGYTF
J: TRBJ2-3; size: many; V: TRBV10-3; D: TRBD2; DNA: TGTGCCATCAGTGAGCCGGGACTAGCGACGGATACGCAGTATTTT; CDR3: CAISEPGLATDTQYF
J: TRBJ1-2; size: many; V: TRBV5-1; D: TRBD1; DNA: TGCGCCAGCAGCTTGGACAGGGGGGGCGGCTACACCTTC; CDR3: CASSLDRGGGYTF
J: TRBJ2-1; size: once; V: TRBV5-1; D: NA; DNA: TGCGCCAGCAGCATCGGGACTGCAGACAATGAGCAGTTCTTC; CDR3: CASSIGTADNEQFF
J: TRBJ2-1; size: many; V: TRBV5-1; D: NA; DNA: TGCGCCAGCAGCTCCGCAGGGACCCTTGGTAGCAATGAGCAGTTCTTC; CDR3: CASSSAGTLGSNEQFF
J: TRBJ2-7; size: NA; V: TRBV6-2/TRBV6-3; D: TRBD2; DNA: TGTGCCAGCAGACCACGGACTAGCGGGGCGCTAAACTACGAGCAGTACTTC; CDR3: CASRPRTSGALNYEQYF
J: TRBJ2-1; size: many; V: TRBV7-9; D: TRBD1; DNA: TGTGCCAGCAGCTACGACAGGGGAAAGAATGAGCAGTTCTTC; CDR3: CASSYDRGKNEQFF
J: TRBJ2-6; size: many; V: TRBV5-1; D: NA; DNA: TGCGCCAGCAGCCCGGGCATGGGCCCTGGGGCCAACGTCCTGACTTTC; CDR3: CASSPGMGPGANVLTF
J: TRBJ2-3; size: many; V: TRBV7-9; D: TRBD2; DNA: TGTGCCAGCAGTGGGAGCGGGGGACTGCAGTATTTT; CDR3: CASSGSGGLQYF
J: TRBJ2-3; size: many; V: TRBV3-1; D: TRBD2; DNA: TGTGCCAGCAGCCGCAGGGCCCTTAGCGGGGGCGCTGCTTTGGGGGATACGCAGTATTTT; CDR3: CASSRRALSGGAALGDTQYF
J: TRBJ1-2; size: many; V: TRBV20-1; D: NA; DNA: TGCAGTGCTAGAGATTTTAAGCCGACTCGTGGCTACACCTTC; CDR3: CSARDFKPTRGYTF
J: TRBJ2-1; size: few; V: TRBV5-1; D: NA; DNA: TGCGCCAGCAGCTTCGCGGGACAGCCGCAAAATGAGCAGTTCTTC; CDR3: CASSFAGQPQNEQFF
J: TRBJ1-2; size: NA; V: TRBV5-1; D: TRBD1; DNA: TGCGCCAGCAGCCCTGGAGGGACAGGGGGCATTGGTGGCTACACCTTC; CDR3: CASSPGGTGGIGGYTF
J: TRBJ2-3; size: many; V: TRBV20-1; D: NA; DNA: TGCAGTAAAGCAGCGGACGGCACAGATACGCAGTATTTT; CDR3: CSKAADGTDTQYF
J: TRBJ1-1; size: many; V: TRBV12-3/TRBV12-4; D: NA; DNA: TGTGCCAGCAGCTCCTCTCGACGGCACCCGCTGGACACTGAAGCTTTCTTT; CDR3: CASSSSRRHPLDTEAFF
J: TRBJ2-7; size: many; V: TRBV6-2/TRBV6-3; D: TRBD1; DNA: TGTGCCAGCAGGAAGACAGGGAATAACCCCGAGCAGTACTTC; CDR3: CASRKTGNNPEQYF
J: TRBJ1-1; size: many; V: TRBV28; D: NA; DNA: TGTGCCAGCAGTTTACCCCTTGGGGGGGTCAAGGAAGCTTTCTTT; CDR3: CASSLPLGGVKEAFF
J: TRBJ2-1; size: many; V: TRBV7-2; D: TRBD2; DNA: TGTGCCAGCAGCTTAGTCGGAGCGGGGGTTGGCGCTGAGCAGTTCTTC; CDR3: CASSLVGAGVGAEQFF
J: TRBJ1-1; size: once; V: TRBV7-8; D: TRBD1; DNA: TGTGCCAGCAGCTTAGCGGACAGGTTGGGCACTGAAGCTTTCTTT; CDR3: CASSLADRLGTEAFF
J: TRBJ2-5; size: NA; V: TRBV3-1; D: TRBD2; DNA: TGTGCCAGCAGCTCTCTAGCGGAAGAGACCCAGTACTTC; CDR3: CASSSLAEETQYF
J: TRBJ2-7; size: many; V: TRBV18; D: NA; DNA: TGTGCCAGCTCAACGGCAGGCTCCTACGAGCAGTACTTC; CDR3: CASSTAGSYEQYF
J: TRBJ1-1; size: many; V: TRBV3-1; D: NA; DNA: TGTGCCAGCAGCCCCAACCGTGGGTCGCTGAACACTGAAGCTTTCTTT; CDR3: CASSPNRGSLNTEAFF
J: TRBJ1-4; size: once; V: TRBV12-3/TRBV12-4; D: TRBD1; DNA: TGTGCCAGCAGTTTTTCCGGGACAGGAAATGAAAAACTGTTTTTT; CDR3: CASSFSGTGNEKLFF
J: TRBJ1-3; size: many; V: TRBV20-1; D: NA; DNA: TGCAGTGCTAGAGGTCTAGTTAAAAACACCATATATTTT; CDR3: CSARGLVKNTIYF
J: TRBJ2-3; size: NA; V: TRBV29-1; D: TRBD1; DNA: TGCAGCGTTGTGGTGCAGGGGGTCACAGATACGCAGTATTTT; CDR3: CSVVVQGVTDTQYF
J: TRBJ2-7; size: many; V: TRBV20-1; D: TRBD2; DNA: TGCAGTGCGAGACGCCCTACGGGACTAGCGGGGGGTGAGCAGTACTTC; CDR3: CSARRPTGLAGGEQYF
J: TRBJ2-1; size: many; V: TRBV28; D: NA; DNA: TGTGCCAGCAGTTTATCCTACAATGAGCAGTTCTTC; CDR3: CASSLSYNEQFF
J: TRBJ2-5; size: many; V: TRBV6-2/TRBV6-3; D: NA; DNA: TGTGCCAGCAGTTACTACAACCAAGAGACCCAGTACTTC; CDR3: CASSYYNQETQYF
J: TRBJ1-2; size: once; V: TRBV30; D: NA; DNA: TGTGCCTGGAGGCCAGGTGTGGAGGATGGCTACACCTTC; CDR3: CAWRPGVEDGYTF
J: TRBJ2-2; size: many; V: TRBV5-1; D: NA; DNA: TGCGCCAGCAGCTTGGCGGCGGTGGACGGGGAGCTGTTTTTT; CDR3: CASSLAAVDGELFF
J: TRBJ2-1; size: few; V: TRBV12-3/TRBV12-4; D: NA; DNA: TGTGCCAGCAGTACAGGGTGGCATGAGCAGTTCTTC; CDR3: CASSTGWHEQFF
J: TRBJ2-7; size: many; V: TRBV7-8; D: NA; DNA: TGTGCCAGCAGCCCCGGGCCGGGTGAGCAGTACTTC; CDR3: CASSPGPGEQYF
J: TRBJ2-1; size: many; V: TRBV9; D: TRBD2; DNA: TGTGCCAGCAGCGTAGCGGGGGGTAACAATGAGCAGTTCTTC; CDR3: CASSVAGGNNEQFF
J: TRBJ2-1; size: many; V: TRBV10-3; D: TRBD2; DNA: TGTGCCGGAGGCGGGGGGTGGGGCAATGAGCAGTTCTTC; CDR3: CAGGGGWGNEQFF
J: TRBJ2-6; size: many; V: TRBV3-1; D: NA; DNA: TGTGCCAGCAGCCAAGAAAGAAGGCCCTCTGGGGCCAACGTCCTGACTTTC; CDR3: CASSQERRPSGANVLTF
J: TRBJ2-1; size: NA; V: TRBV20-1; D: TRBD2; DNA: TGCAGTGCTAGAGATACCAGACTAGCGGGACCCAGCTCCTACAATGAGCAGTTCTTC; CDR3: CSARDTRLAGPSSYNEQFF
J: TRBJ1-1; size: NA; V: TRBV9; D: NA; DNA: TGTGCCAGCAGCGGATCCATTAACACTGAAGCTTTCTTT; CDR3: CASSGSINTEAFF
J: TRBJ2-2; size: many; V: TRBV6-5; D: NA; DNA: TGTGCCAGCAGTTACTCAACCGGGGAGCTGTTTTTT; CDR3: CASSYSTGELFF
J: TRBJ2-5; size: many; V: TRBV12-3/TRBV12-4; D: NA; DNA: TGTGCCAGCAGGCGGGACAGCCAAGAGACCCAGTACTTC; CDR3: CASRRDSQETQYF
J: TRBJ2-7; size: NA; V: TRBV6-1; D: TRBD1; DNA: TGTGCCAGCAGGAAGATTCGACAGGGGAGCTCCTACGAGCAGTACTTC; CDR3: CASRKIRQGSSYEQYF
J: TRBJ2-4; size: many; V: TRBV7-2; D: NA; DNA: TGTGCCAGCAGCTTAGCCCCACGGTCAATAAACATTCAGTACTTC; CDR3: CASSLAPRSINIQYF